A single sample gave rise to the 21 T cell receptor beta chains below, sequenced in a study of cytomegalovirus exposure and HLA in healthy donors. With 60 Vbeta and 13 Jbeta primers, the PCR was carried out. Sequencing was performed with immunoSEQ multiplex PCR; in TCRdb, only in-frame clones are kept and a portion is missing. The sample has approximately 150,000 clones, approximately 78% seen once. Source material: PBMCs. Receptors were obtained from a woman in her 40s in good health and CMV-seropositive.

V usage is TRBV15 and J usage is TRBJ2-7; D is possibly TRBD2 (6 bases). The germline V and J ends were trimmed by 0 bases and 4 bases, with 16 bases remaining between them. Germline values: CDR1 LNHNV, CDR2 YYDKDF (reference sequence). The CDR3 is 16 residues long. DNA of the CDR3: TGTGCCACCAGCAGAGACCGCGGGACCTTACTTTACGAGCAGTACTTC. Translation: CATSRDRGTLLYEQYF.

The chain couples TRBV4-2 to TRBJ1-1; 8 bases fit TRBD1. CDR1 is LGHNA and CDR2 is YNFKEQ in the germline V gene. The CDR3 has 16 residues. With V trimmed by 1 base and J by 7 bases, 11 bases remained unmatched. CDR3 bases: TGTGCCAGCAGCCAAGCTGGCGGGACAGGTTTCTTTGAAGCTTTCTTT. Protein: CASSQAGGTGFFEAFF.

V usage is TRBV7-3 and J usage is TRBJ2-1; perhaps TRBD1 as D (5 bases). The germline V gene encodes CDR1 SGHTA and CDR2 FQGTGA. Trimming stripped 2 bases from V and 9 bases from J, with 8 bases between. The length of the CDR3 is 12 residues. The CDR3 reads CASSLGAGEQFF. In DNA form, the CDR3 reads TGTGCCAGCAGCTTAGGGGCCGGTGAGCAGTTCTTC.

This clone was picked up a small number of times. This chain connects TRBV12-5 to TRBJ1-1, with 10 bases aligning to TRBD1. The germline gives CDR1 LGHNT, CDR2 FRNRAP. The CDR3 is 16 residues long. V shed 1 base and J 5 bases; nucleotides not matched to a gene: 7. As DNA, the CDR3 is TGTGCTAGTGGTTTGGACTCAGGGACAGGGGCGACTGAAGCTTTCTTT. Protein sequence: CASGLDSGTGATEAFF.

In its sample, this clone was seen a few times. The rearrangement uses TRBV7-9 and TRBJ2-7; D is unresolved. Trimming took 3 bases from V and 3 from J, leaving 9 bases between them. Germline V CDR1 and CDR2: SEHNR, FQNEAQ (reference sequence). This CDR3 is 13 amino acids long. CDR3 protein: CASSLPGYYEQYF. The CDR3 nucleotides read TGTGCCAGCAGCTTGCCCGGTTACTACGAGCAGTACTTC.

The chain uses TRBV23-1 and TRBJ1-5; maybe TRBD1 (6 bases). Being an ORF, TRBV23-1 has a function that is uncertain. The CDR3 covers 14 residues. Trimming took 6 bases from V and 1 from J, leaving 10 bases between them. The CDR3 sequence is CASSNRVSNQPQHF. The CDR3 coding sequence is TGCGCCAGCAGCAACAGGGTGAGCAATCAGCCCCAGCATTTT.

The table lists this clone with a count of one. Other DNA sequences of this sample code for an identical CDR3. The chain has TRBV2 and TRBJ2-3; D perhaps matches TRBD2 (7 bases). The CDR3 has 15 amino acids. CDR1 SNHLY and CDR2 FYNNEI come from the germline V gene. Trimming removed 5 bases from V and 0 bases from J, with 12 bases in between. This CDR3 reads CASSRGGTSTDTQYF. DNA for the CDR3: TGTGCCAGCAGTAGGGGGGGAACTAGCACAGATACGCAGTATTTT.

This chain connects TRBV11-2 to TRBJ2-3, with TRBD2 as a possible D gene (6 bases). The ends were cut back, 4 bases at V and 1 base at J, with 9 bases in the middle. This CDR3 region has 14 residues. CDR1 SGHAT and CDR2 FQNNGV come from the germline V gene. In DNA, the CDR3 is TGTGCCAGCAGCTCGGGACTCCGCACAGATACGCAGTATTTT. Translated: CASSSGLRTDTQYF.

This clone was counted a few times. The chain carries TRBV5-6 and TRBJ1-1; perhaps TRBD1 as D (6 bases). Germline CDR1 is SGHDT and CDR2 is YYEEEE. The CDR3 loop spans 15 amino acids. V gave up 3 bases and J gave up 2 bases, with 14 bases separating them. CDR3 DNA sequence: TGTGCCAGCAGCTGGGGGCAGGGGCACAACACTGAAGCTTTCTTT. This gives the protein CASSWGQGHNTEAFF.

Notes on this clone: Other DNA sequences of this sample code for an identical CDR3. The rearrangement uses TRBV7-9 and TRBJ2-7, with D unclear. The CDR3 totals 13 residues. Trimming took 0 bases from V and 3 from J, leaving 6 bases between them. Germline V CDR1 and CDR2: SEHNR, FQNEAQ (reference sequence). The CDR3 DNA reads TGTGCCAGCAGCTTAGCCCCAATCTACGAGCAGTACTTC. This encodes CASSLAPIYEQYF.

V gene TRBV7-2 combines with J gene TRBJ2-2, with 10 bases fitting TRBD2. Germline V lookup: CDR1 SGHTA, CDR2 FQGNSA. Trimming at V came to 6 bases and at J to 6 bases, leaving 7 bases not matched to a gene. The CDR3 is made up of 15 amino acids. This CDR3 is CTSRPSGSVAGELFF. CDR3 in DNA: TGTACCAGCAGGCCTAGCGGGAGCGTGGCCGGGGAGCTGTTTTTT. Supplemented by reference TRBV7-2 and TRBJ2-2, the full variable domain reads GAGVSQSPSNKVTEKGKDVELRCDPISGHTALYWYRQSLGQGLEFLIYFQGNSAPDKSGLPSDRFSAERTGGSVSTLTIQRTQQEDSAVYLCTSRPSGSVAGELFFGEGSRLTVL.

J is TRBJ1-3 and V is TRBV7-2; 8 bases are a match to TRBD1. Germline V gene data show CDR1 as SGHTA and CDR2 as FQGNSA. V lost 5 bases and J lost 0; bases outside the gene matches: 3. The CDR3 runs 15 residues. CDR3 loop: CASSRTGLSGNTIYF. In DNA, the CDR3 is TGTGCCAGCAGCCGGACAGGGCTCTCTGGAAACACCATATATTTT.

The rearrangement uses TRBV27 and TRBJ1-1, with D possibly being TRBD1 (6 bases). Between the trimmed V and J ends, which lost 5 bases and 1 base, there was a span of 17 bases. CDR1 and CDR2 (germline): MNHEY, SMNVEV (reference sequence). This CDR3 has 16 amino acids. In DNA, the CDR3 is TGTGCCAGCAGTCCGCCGTCGGGAGGGGGGAACACTGAAGCTTTCTTT. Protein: CASSPPSGGGNTEAFF.

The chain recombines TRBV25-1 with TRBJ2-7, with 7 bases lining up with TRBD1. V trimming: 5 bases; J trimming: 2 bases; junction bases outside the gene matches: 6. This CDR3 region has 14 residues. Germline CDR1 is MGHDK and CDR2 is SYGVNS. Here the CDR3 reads CASSIRDRTYEQYF. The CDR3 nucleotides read TGTGCCAGCAGTATCCGGGACAGAACCTACGAGCAGTACTTC.

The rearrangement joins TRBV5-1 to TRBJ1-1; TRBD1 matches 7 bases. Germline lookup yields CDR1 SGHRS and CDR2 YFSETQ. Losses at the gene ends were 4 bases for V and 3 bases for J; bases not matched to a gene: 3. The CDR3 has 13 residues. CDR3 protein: CASSEGADTEAFF. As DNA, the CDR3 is TGCGCCAGCAGCGAGGGGGCGGACACTGAAGCTTTCTTT.

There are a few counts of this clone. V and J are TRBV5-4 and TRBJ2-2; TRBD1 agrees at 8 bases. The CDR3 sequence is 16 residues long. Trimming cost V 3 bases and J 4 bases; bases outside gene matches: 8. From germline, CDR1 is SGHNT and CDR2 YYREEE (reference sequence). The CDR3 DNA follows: TGTGCCAGCAGCTCACGGACAGGGTGGTCCACCGGGGAGCTGTTTTTT. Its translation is CASSSRTGWSTGELFF.

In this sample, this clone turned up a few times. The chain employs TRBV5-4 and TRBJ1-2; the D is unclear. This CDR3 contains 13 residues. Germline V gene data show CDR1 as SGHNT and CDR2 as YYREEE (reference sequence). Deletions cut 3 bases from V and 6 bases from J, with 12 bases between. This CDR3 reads CASSSWPADGYTF. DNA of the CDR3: TGTGCCAGCAGCTCCTGGCCGGCGGATGGCTACACCTTC.

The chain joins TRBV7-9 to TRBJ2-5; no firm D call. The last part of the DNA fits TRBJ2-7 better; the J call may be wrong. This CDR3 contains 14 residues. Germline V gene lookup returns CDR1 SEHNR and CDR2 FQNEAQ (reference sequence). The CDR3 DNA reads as TGTGCCAGCAGCCCCCCCAGTAGCAATGACGAGCAGTACTTC. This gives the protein CASSPPSSNDEQYF.

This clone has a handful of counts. CDR3 DNA sequence: TGTGCCAGCAATACCGGACACCTTGAAGCTTTCTTT. It codes for CASNTGHLEAFF. V is TRBV28 and J is TRBJ1-1; maybe TRBD1 (5 bases). CDR3 length equals 12 residues. V lost 7 bases and J lost 7, with 13 bases in between. The germline CDR1 and CDR2 sequences are MDHEN and SYDVKM.

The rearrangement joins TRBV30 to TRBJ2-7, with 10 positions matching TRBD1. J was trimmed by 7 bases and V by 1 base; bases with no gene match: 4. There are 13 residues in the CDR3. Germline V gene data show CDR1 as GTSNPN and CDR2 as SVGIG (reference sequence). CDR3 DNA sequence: TGTGCCTGGAGTGCTGGGACAGGGGATGAGCAGTACTTC. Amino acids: CAWSAGTGDEQYF. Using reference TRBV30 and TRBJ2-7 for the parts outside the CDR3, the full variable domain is SQTIHQWPATLVQPVGSPLSLECTVEGTSNPNLYWYRQAAGRGLQLLFYSVGIGQISSEVPQNLSASRPQDRQFILSSKKLLLSDSGFYLCAWSAGTGDEQYFGPGTRLTVT.

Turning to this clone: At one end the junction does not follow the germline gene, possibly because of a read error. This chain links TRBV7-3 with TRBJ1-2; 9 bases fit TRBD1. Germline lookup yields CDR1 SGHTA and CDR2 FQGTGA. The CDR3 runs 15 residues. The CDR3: CAGSLHGTGNYGYTF. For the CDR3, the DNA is TGTGCCGGCAGCTTACACGGGACAGGGAACTATGGCTACACCTTC.